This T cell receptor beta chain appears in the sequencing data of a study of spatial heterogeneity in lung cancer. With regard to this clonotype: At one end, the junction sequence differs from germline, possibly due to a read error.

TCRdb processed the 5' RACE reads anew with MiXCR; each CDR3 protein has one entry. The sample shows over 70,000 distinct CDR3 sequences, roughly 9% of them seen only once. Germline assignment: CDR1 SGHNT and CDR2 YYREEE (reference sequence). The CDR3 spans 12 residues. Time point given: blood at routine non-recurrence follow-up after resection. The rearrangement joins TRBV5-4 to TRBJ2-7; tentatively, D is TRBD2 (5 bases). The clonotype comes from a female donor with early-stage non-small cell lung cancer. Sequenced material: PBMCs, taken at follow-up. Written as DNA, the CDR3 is TGTGTCAGCAGCACGGACTGGGGCGAGCAGTACTTC. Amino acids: CVSSTDWGEQYF.